This T cell receptor (beta chain) appears in the sequencing data of a study of brain T cells in children with intractable seizures (dated by TCRdb to the early 2020s). For the wider study: As a first screen for immune gene transcripts, resected brain tissue from just under 55 pediatric epilepsy surgery cases was run on a NanoString immunology panel. Of the roughly 12 selected surgery cases, pre-surgery blood was also sequenced for eight, so four had brain tissue only. Points the paper makes about the study in general: Viral specificity was inferred solely from CDR3 sequence similarity, and the HCMV serostatus of the patients was not known. Sequencing depth differed between pre- and post-surgery blood, so clones missing from the pre-surgery sample may reflect undersampling.

In regard to this clone: Its recognized antigen is unknown. The input lacks base qualities; no much larger clone sits a single base away.

Sample time point, as interpreted from the label and publication: resected brain tissue, or blood drawn just prior to surgery. The surgery cases showing the highest brain T cell transcript signatures were chosen for TCR beta chain sequencing of brain tissue and, when available, of blood. Prior to surgery, the patients had been treated with at least one anti-epileptic drug. The TCR-sequenced patients were children whose drug-resistant epilepsy was caused by tuberous sclerosis complex, focal cortical dysplasia, Rasmussen encephalitis or hemimegalencephaly. The Monarch genomic DNA purification kit was used to extract bulk genomic DNA from unsorted brain tissue and whole blood. CDR1 and CDR2 are drawn from the germline V gene: SGHDT, YYEEEE. Its CDR3 holds 13 amino acids, cysteine through phenylalanine. The kept DNA is CDR3 alone, 39 bases in frame from the first base. The germline ends are 13 bases apart after V is trimmed by 4 bases and J by 6 bases.

The immunoSEQ assay was applied to genomic DNA to generate the TCR beta chain sequences. In the paper's pipeline: Any CDR3 sequence that did not begin with the conserved framework cysteine at position 104 was removed by hand. To get clonality, the normalized Shannon's Diversity Index was subtracted from one, giving values from 0 (maximal diversity) to 1 (oligoclonal). Differences in the frequency of the same CDR3 between samples, such as brain versus blood, were assessed with chi-squared comparison-of-proportions tests. Public clonotypes were identified by searching immuneACCESS, and similarity to known antiviral clonotypes was assessed with the VDJdb browser. TCRdb limited this immuneACCESS table to in-frame rearrangements with V and J called. A share of clones is missing; checked studies link under half to unresolved V genes, and the rest is unexplained. That table gives V, J and clone size, and the DNA gave D and trimming. The sample table shows about 76,000 clones, and about 93% are seen once. The ten most abundant clones make up under 2% of the sample.

The rearrangement combines TRBV5-6 with TRBJ1-1, with the D gene too uncertain to name. The sequencing used peripheral blood, collected at surgery. This TCR was sampled from a boy under two years old with tuberous sclerosis and intractable seizures. CDR3 loop: CASSVRSHAEAFF. The DNA is TGTGCCAGCAGCGTCCGATCGCATGCTGAAGCTTTCTTT.